Below, one TCR beta chain is given with its context. For Graves' hyperthyroidism to be stable, ophthalmopathy could not progress within 18 months. Exclusion of a patient resulted from uncontrolled infection, other autoimmune disease, pregnancy or lactation. The data derive from a study of T cells in Graves' hyperthyroidism and ophthalmopathy. The investigators amplified TCR beta CDR3 regions from RNA transcripts. Primed by the HTBI set, a first-round RT-PCR was run on the TCR CDR3. In TCRdb, the multiplex PCR reads were re-called with MiXCR into one record per CDR3 protein. The sample has about 210,000 distinct CDR3 sequences, roughly 18% seen once. Per the germline V gene, CDR1 is PRHDT and CDR2 is FYEKMQ (reference sequence). The V gene end was trimmed by 0 bases and the J gene end by 1 base; junction bases not matched to a gene: 7. The CDR3 is made up of 18 amino acids.

The sequenced material came from blood. The rearrangement links TRBV13 to TRBJ2-1; TRBD2 aligns across 9 bases. The receptor comes from a middle-aged man with Graves' hyperthyroidism. CDR3 protein: CASSLGRLAGGSYNEQFF. The CDR3, as DNA: TGTGCCAGCAGCTTAGGCCGGTTGGCGGGAGGGTCCTACAATGAGCAGTTCTTC. Full variable domain (rest looked up from reference TRBV13 and TRBJ2-1): AAGVIQSPRHLIKEKRETATLKCYPIPRHDTVYWYQQGPGQDPQFLISFYEKMQSDKGSIPDRFSAQQFSDYHSELNMSSLELGDSALYFCASSLGRLAGGSYNEQFFGPGTRLTVL.